Listed below are T cell receptor beta chains from one sample, sequenced in a study of cytomegalovirus exposure and HLA in healthy donors. Here immunoSEQ multiplex PCR was the method, and the copy in TCRdb shows in-frame clones only, minus some. The sample lists a few hundred thousand clones, almost 90% occurring once. Sequenced sample: PBMCs. These receptor sequences come from a woman under 30 in good health and CMV-seronegative. The conserved cysteine and the conserved F or W are not part of the CDR3 here.

>TRBV9|TRBJ1-5
ASSVGGGGPQH
>TRBV4-3|TRBJ2-3
ASSQGTYRTDTQY
>TRBV4-3|TRBJ1-2
ASSQRDSGTGDGYT
>TRBV6-5|TRBJ2-1
ASSGTGGEQF
>TRBV27|TRBJ1-6
ASRTGSLGSSPLH
>TRBV9|TRBJ1-4
ASGDGTANNEKLF
>TRBV5-4|TRBJ1-1
ASSKMGGRNTEAF
>TRBV16|TRBJ1-5
ASSQSGDSDRPQH
>TRBV6-5|TRBJ1-2
ATRAAYGYT
>TRBV6-5|TRBJ2-1
ASRGGGGCL
>TRBV7-9|TRBJ1-6
ASSLPFRDSPLH
>TRBV30|TRBJ1-2
AWSPGRTIGYT
>TRBV28|TRBJ1-1
ASAGNTEAF
>TRBV5-6|TRBJ2-5
ASSRGETQY
>TRBV6-1|TRBJ1-2
ASVSWTGDNYGYT
>TRBV5-1|TRBJ1-4
ASSLDRGLNNEKLF
>TRBV7-2|TRBJ1-5
ASSLMGQGNNQPQH
>TRBV2|TRBJ2-3
ASSEGASVADTQY
>TRBV2|TRBJ1-6
ASSDGLGHNSPLH
>TRBV28|TRBJ1-5
ASSSQPGTGSNQPQH
>TRBV28|TRBJ2-2
ASSPQGARFGPGELF